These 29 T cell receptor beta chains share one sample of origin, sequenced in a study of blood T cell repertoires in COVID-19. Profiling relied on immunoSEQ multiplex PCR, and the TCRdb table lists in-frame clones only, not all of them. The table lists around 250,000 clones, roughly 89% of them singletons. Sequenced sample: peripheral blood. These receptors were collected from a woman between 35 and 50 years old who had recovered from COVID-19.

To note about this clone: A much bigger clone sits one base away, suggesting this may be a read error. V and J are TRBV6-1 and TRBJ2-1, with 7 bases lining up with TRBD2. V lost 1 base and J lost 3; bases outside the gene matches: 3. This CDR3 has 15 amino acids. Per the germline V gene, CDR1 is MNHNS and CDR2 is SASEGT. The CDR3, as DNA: TGTGCCAGCAGTGAAGTAGCGGGCTTCTACAATGAGCAGTTCTTC. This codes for CASSEVAGFYNEQFF.

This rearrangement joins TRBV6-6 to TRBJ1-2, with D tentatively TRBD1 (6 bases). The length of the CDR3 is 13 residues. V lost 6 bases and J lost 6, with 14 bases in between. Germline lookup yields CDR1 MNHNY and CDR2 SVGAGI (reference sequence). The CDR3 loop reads CASSSTGKDGYTF. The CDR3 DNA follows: TGTGCCAGCAGCTCTACAGGGAAGGATGGCTACACCTTC.

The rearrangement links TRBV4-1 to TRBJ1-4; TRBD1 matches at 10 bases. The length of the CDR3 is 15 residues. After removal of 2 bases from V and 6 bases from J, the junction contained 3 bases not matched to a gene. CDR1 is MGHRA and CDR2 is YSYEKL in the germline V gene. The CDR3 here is CASSQSGTGDEKLFF. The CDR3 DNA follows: TGCGCCAGCAGCCAATCCGGGACAGGGGATGAAAAACTGTTTTTT.

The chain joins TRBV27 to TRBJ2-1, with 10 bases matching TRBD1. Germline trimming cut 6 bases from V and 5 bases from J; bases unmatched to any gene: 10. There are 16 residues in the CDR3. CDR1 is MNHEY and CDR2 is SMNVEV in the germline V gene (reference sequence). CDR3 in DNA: TGTGCCAGCAGCCCCCTAGGACAGGGGGTCGACAATGAGCAGTTCTTC. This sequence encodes CASSPLGQGVDNEQFF.

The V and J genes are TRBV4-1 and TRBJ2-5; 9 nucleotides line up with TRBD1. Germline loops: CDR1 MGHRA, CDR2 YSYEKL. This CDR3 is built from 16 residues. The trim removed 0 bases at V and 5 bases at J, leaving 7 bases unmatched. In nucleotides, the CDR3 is TGCGCCAGCAGCCAAGATAGGGGACAGGGCTGGGAGACCCAGTACTTC. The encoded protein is CASSQDRGQGWETQYF.

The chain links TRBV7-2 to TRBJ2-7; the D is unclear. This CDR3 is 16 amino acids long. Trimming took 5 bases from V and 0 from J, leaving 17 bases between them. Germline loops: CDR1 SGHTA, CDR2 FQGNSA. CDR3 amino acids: CASSLLTAVSSYEQYF. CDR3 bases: TGTGCCAGCAGCCTCCTGACGGCGGTAAGCTCCTACGAGCAGTACTTC.

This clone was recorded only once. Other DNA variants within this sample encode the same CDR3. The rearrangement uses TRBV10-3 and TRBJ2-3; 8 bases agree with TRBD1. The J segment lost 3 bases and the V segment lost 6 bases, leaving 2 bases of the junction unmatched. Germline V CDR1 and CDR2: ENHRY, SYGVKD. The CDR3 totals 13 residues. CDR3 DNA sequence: TGTGCCATCAGCGGACAGGGAACAGATACGCAGTATTTT. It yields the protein CAISGQGTDTQYF.

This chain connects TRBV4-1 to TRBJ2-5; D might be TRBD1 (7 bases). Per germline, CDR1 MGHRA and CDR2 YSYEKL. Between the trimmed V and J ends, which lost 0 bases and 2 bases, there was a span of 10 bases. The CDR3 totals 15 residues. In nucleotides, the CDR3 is TGCGCCAGCAGCCAAGACGGGGGACAGCAAGAGACCCAGTACTTC. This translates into CASSQDGGQQETQYF.

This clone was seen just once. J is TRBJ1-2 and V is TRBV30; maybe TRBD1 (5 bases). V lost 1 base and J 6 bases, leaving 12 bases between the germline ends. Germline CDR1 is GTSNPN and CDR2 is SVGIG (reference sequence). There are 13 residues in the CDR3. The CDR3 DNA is TGTGCCTGGAGTGCAGGGCTGGCGGATGGCTACACCTTC. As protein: CAWSAGLADGYTF.

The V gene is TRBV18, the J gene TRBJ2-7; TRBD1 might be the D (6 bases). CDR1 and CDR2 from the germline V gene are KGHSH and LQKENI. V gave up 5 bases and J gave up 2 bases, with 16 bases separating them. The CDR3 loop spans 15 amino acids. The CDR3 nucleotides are TGTGCCAGCTCAACAAACACAGGGTCCACCTACGAGCAGTACTTC. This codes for CASSTNTGSTYEQYF.

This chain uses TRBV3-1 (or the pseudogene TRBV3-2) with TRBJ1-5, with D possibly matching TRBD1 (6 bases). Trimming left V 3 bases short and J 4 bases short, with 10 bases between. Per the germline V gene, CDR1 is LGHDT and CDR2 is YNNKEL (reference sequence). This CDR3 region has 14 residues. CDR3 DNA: TGTGCCAGCAGCCAGGGACACAAAAATCAGCCCCAGCATTTT. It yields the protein CASSQGHKNQPQHF.

CDR3 sequence reads: CASSLLAGTRRDTQYF. The CDR3 coding sequence is TGTGCCAGCAGCTTACTCGCGGGGACTAGAAGGGATACGCAGTATTTT. The chain joins TRBV7-3 to TRBJ2-3, with 8 bases that match TRBD2. J was trimmed by 6 bases and V by 2 bases; bases with no gene match: 10. Germline V gene data show CDR1 as SGHTA and CDR2 as FQGTGA. The CDR3 runs to 16 residues.

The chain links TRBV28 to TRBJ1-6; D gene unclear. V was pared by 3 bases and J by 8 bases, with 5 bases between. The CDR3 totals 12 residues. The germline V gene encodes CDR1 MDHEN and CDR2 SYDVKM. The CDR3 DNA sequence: TGTGCCAGCAGTTTTCAGGATTCACCCCTCCACTTT. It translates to CASSFQDSPLHF.

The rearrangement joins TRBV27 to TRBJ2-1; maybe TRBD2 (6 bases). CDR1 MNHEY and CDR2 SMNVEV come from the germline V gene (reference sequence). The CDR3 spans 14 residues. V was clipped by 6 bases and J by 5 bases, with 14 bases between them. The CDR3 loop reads CASSLAAGNNEQFF. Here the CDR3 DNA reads TGTGCCAGCAGCCTAGCAGCGGGCAACAATGAGCAGTTCTTC.

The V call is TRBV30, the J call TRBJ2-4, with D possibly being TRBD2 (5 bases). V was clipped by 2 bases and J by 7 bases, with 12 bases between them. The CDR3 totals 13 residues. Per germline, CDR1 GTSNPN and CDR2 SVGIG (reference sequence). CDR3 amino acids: CAWSTRGVNIQYF. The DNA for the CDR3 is TGTGCCTGGAGTACCCGGGGAGTTAACATTCAGTACTTC.

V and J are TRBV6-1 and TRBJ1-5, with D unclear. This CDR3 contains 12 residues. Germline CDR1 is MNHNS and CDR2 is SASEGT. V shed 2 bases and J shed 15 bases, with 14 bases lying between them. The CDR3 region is CASSESEILWHF. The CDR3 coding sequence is TGTGCCAGCAGTGAAAGTGAGATCCTGTGGCATTTT.

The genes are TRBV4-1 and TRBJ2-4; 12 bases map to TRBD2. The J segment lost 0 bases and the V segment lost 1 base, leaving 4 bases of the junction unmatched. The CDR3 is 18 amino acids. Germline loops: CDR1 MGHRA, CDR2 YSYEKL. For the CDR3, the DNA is TGCGCCAGCAGCCAAGGGGGACTAGCGGGTCTAGCCAAAAACATTCAGTACTTC. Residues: CASSQGGLAGLAKNIQYF.

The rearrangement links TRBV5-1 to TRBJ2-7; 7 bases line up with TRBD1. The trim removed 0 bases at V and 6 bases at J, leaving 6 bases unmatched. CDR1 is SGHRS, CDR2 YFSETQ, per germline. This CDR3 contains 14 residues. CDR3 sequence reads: CASSLGQGWVEQYF. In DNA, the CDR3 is TGCGCCAGCAGCTTGGGACAGGGCTGGGTCGAGCAGTACTTC.

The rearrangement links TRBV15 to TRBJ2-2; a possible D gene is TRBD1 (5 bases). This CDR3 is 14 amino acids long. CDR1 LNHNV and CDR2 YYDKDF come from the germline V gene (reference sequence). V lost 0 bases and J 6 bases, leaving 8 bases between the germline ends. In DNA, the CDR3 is TGTGCCACCAGCAGAGAGCAGGGTGCCGGGGAGCTGTTTTTT. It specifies CATSREQGAGELFF.

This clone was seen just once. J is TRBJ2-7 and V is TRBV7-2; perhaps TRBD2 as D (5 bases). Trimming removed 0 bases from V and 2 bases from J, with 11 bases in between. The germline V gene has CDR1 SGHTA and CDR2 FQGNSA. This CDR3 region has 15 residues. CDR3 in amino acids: CASSLAIGRAYEQYF. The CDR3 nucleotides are TGTGCCAGCAGCTTAGCAATCGGGCGGGCCTACGAGCAGTACTTC.

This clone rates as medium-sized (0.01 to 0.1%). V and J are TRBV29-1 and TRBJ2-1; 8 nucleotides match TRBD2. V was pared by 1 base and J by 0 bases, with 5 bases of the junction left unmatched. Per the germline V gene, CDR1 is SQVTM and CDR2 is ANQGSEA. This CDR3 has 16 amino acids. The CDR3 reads CSVEGGLAGSYNEQFF. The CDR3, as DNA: TGCAGCGTTGAAGGCGGTCTAGCGGGCTCCTACAATGAGCAGTTCTTC.

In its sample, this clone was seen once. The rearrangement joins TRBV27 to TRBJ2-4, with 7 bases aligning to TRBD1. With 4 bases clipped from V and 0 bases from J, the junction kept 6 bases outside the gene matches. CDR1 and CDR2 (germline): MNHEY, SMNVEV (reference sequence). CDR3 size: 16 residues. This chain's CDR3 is CASSSANRGAKNIQYF. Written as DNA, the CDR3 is TGTGCCAGCAGTTCCGCGAACAGGGGAGCCAAAAACATTCAGTACTTC.

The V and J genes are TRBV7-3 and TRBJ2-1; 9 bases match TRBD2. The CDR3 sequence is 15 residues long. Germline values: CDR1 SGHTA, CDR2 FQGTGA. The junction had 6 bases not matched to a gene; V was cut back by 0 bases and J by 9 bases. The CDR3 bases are TGTGCCAGCAGCTTAACTAGCGGGAGCATGGGTGAGCAGTTCTTC. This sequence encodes CASSLTSGSMGEQFF.

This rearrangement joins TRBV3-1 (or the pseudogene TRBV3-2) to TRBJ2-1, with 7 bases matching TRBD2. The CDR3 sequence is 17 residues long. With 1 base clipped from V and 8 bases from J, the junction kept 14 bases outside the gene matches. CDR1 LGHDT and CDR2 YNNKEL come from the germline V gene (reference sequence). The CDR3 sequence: CASSQGRGGSGVDEQFF. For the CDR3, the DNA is TGTGCCAGCAGCCAAGGCCGGGGCGGGAGCGGGGTCGATGAGCAGTTCTTC.

The DNA for the CDR3 is TGTGCCAGCAGCTTTGGCCTCACAGATACGCAGTATTTT. As protein: CASSFGLTDTQYF. The chain couples TRBV7-3 to TRBJ2-3; D unclear. The CDR3 totals 13 residues. Germline CDR1 reads SGHTA; CDR2 reads FQGTGA. V lost 3 bases to trimming and J lost 2 bases, with 6 bases between them. The full variable domain, rest sourced from reference TRBV7-3 and TRBJ2-3, is GAGVSQTPSNKVTEKGKYVELRCDPISGHTALYWYRQSLGQGPEFLIYFQGTGAADDSGLPNDRFFAVRPEGSVSTLKIQRTERGDSAVYLCASSFGLTDTQYFGPGTRLTVL.

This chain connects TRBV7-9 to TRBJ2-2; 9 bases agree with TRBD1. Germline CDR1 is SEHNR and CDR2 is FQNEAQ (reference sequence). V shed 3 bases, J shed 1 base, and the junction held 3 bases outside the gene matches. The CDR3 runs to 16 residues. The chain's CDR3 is CASSLGQGVNTGELFF. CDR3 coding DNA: TGTGCCAGCAGCTTGGGACAGGGTGTGAACACCGGGGAGCTGTTTTTT. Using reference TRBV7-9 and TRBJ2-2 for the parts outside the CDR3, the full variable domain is DTGVSQNPRHKITKRGQNVTFRCDPISEHNRLYWYRQTLGQGPEFLTYFQNEAQLEKSRLLSDRFSAERPKGSFSTLEIQRTEQGDSAMYLCASSLGQGVNTGELFFGEGSRLTVL.

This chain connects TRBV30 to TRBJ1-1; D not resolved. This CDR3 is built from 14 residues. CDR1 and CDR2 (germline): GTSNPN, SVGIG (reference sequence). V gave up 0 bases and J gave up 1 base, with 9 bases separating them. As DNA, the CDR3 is TGTGCCTGGAGTGTCAACACAGCGAACACTGAAGCTTTCTTT. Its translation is CAWSVNTANTEAFF.

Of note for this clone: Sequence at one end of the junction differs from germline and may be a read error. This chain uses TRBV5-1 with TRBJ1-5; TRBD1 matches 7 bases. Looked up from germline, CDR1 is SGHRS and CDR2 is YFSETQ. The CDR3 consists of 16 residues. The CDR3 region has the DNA TGCGCCAGCAGCTTGGGGGACGCAGGGGGGAATCACCCCCAGCATTTT. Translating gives CASSLGDAGGNHPQHF.

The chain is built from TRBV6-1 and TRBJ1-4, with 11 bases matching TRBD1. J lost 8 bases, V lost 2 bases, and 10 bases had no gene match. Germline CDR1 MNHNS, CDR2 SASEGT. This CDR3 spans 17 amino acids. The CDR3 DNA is TGTGCCAGCAGTGAATCGACCGGACAGGGGGCTCGAGAAAAACTGTTTTTT. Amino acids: CASSESTGQGAREKLFF.